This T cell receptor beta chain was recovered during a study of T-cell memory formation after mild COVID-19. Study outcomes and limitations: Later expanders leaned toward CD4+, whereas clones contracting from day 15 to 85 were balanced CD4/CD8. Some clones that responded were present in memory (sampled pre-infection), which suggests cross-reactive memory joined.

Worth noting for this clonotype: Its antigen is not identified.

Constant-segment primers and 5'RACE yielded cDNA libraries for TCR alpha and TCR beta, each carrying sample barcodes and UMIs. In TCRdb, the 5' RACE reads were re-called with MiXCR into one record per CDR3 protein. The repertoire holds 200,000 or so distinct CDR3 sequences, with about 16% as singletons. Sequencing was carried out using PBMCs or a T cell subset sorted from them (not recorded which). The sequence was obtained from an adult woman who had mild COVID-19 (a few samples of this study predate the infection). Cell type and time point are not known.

CDR3 sequence: CATSDLGQGTDTQYF. The CDR3 nucleotides are TGTGCCACCAGTGATCTCGGACAGGGCACAGATACGCAGTATTTT. V and J are TRBV24-1 and TRBJ2-3, with 7 positions matching TRBD1. The J segment lost 1 base and the V segment lost 3 bases, leaving 3 bases of the junction unmatched. CDR1 and CDR2 (germline): KGHDR, SFDVKD. The CDR3 is 15 residues long.